The present TCR beta chain was sequenced within a study of cytomegalovirus exposure and HLA in healthy donors. General study findings and limits: Some public TCRs appeared in many individuals, while most sequences were rare.

This clone has just one count. Antigen specificity is unknown. A multiplex PCR was run with 60 Vbeta primers and 13 Jbeta primers. Generated by immunoSEQ multiplex PCR, the TCRdb table keeps only in-frame clones and is missing some. This sample carries some 110,000 clones, about two thirds of them seen once, and the ten largest clones take less than 0.95%. The source is a boy younger than 18 in good health and CMV-seronegative. Sequencing was done on a sample of PBMCs.

CDR3 sequence (DNA): TGCGCCAGCAGCGTGGGGACAGCTTACGAGCAGTACTTC. This encodes CASSVGTAYEQYF. The chain has TRBV5-1 and TRBJ2-7; 7 positions agree with TRBD1. V trimming: 4 bases; J trimming: 4 bases; junction bases outside the gene matches: 5. Germline CDR1 and CDR2: SGHRS and YFSETQ. The CDR3 runs to 13 residues.